Reported below is one T cell receptor beta chain. Antigen unknown. A minimum of one pre-ART and two post-ART PBMC samples existed for each donor. An immunoSEQ assay, version v3.0, was performed at survey level. The method was immunoSEQ multiplex PCR; TCRdb's version includes in-frame clones alone and lacks a portion of them. The sample contains about 25,000 clones, approximately 83% of which appear only once. The sample is drawn from a study of long-term antiretroviral therapy in people with HIV. Study details: The earliest samples came about a decade before the 2015 immediate-ART recommendation. Study-wide findings and caveats: Possibly under older ART regimens, blood was drawn between about 2004 and 2018. ART preceded a rise in diversity that nonetheless stayed lower than in transplant donor controls.

The CDR3 is made up of 16 amino acids. V shed 3 bases and J shed 2 bases, with 14 bases lying between them. Germline-derived CDR1 and CDR2 are KGHSH and LQKENI. The rearrangement uses TRBV18 and TRBJ1-3; D gene uncertain. The sequenced sample was unsorted PBMCs, obtained 1.2 years after starting antiretroviral therapy. This TCR was sampled from a man in his fifties or sixties with HIV. As DNA, the CDR3 is TGTGCCAGCTCACCCGGCGGCTTGCTAGCTGGAAACACCATATATTTT. It is translated as CASSPGGLLAGNTIYF.